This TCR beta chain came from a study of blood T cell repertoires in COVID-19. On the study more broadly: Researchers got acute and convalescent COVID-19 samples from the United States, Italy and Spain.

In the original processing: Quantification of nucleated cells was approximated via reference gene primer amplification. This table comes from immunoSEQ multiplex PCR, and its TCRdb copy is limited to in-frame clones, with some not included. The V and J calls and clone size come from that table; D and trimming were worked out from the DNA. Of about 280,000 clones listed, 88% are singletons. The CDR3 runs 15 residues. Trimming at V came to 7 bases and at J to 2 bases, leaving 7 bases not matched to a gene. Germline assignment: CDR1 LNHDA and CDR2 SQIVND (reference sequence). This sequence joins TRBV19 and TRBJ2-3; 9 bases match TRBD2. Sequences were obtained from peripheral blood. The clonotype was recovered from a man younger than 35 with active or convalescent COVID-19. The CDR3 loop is CASTYGLATTDTQYF. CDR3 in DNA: TGTGCCAGTACCTACGGACTAGCGACCACAGATACGCAGTATTTT.